This T cell receptor beta chain comes out of a study of metastatic and nonmetastatic thyroid tumors (TCRdb year 2020). Background for the entire study: Repertoires from peripheral blood and from tumor or nodule tissue samples of malignant and benign thyroid patients were compared. What the study reported, not specific to this receptor: TCR beta diversity was reported as significantly higher in malignant tumors than in benign nodules, in both blood and tumor samples.

At the junction V is shortened by 6 bases and J by 6 bases; bases outside the gene matches: 5. CDR1 and CDR2, per the germline V gene (reference sequence), are GTSNPN and SVGIG. Spanning cysteine to phenylalanine, the CDR3 consists of 12 amino acids. The retained sequence is limited to the CDR3, 36 bases, with the frame set at the first base. None of the patients had been given any treatment before thyroid surgery. Using T-cell receptor beta sequencing, the researchers looked back retrospectively at clinical samples from patients, gathered between about 2012 and 2018. Worth noting for this clone: The specificity of this receptor is unknown. This may be a read error: a much more frequent sequence differs by one nucleotide.

The library was produced with PCR. Sequencing was carried out with an Illumina HiSeq 4000. High-throughput sequencing was used to profile the TCR beta-chain CDR3 region of every patient. On the authors' methods: CDR3 differences across clinicopathological groups were used to build a classifier for discriminating distant-metastatic papillary thyroid cancer patients. Repertoire diversity was assessed with the Shannon index, and tumor-blood repertoire similarity with the Morisita-Horn index. The public sequencing data were trimmed at Q25 with fastp and processed into clonotypes with MiXCR by TCRdb, which kept only in-frame beta chains. For this entry, the V and J calls and clone size follow TCRdb and not the study's own pipeline. Here the sample has 40,000 to 50,000 clones; around an eighth occur a single time. The ten largest clones capture 7% to 9.5% of the sample.

The receptor chain draws on TRBV30 and TRBJ2-1, and 7 junction bases match TRBD2. Material: blood. This clonotype was sampled from a male donor with papillary thyroid cancer or a benign thyroid nodule (not recorded which). Some clones in this sample may be carry-over from other donors' samples. For the CDR3, the sequence is CACSWGGNEQFF. In nucleotides, the sequence is TGTGCCTGTAGCTGGGGGGGCAATGAGCAGTTCTTC. The CDR3, completed at both ends by the reference TRBV30 and TRBJ2-1 genes, gives the full variable domain SQTIHQWPATLVQPVGSPLSLECTVEGTSNPNLYWYRQAAGRGLQLLFYSVGIGQISSEVPQNLSASRPQDRQFILSSKKLLLSDSGFYLCACSWGGNEQFFGPGTRLTVL.